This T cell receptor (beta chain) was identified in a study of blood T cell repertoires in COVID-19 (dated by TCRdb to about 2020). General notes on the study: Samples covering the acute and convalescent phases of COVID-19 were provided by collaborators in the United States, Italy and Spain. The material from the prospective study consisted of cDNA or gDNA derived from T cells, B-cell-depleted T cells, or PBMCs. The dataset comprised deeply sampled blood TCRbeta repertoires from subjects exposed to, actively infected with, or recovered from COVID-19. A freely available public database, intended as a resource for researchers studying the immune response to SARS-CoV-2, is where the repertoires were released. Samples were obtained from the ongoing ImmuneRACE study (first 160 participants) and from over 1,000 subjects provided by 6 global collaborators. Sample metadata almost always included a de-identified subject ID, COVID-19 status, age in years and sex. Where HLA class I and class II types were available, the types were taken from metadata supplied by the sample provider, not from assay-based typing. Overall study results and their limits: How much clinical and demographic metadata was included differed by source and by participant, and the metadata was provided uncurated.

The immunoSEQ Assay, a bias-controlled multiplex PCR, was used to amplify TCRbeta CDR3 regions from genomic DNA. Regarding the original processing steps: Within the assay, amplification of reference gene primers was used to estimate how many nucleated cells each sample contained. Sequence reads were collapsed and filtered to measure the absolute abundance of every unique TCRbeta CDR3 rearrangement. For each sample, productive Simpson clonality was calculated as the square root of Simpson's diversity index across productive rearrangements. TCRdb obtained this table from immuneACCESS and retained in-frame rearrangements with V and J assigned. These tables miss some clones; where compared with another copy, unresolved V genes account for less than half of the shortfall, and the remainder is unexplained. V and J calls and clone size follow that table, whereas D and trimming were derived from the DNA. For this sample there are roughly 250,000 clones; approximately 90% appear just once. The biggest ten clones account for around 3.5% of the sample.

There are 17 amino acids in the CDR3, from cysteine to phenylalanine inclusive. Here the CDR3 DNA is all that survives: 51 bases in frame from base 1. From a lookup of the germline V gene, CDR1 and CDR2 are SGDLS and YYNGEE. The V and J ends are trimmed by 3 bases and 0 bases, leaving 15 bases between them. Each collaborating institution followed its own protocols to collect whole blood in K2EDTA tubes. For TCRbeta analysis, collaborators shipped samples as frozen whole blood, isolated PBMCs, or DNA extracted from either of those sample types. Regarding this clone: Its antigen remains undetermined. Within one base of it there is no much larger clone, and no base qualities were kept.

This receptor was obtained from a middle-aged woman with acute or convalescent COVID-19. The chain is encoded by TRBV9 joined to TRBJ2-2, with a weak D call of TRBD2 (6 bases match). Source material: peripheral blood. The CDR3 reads CASSGPRVAANTGELFF. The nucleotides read TGTGCCAGCAGCGGCCCGAGAGTAGCGGCGAACACCGGGGAGCTGTTTTTT.